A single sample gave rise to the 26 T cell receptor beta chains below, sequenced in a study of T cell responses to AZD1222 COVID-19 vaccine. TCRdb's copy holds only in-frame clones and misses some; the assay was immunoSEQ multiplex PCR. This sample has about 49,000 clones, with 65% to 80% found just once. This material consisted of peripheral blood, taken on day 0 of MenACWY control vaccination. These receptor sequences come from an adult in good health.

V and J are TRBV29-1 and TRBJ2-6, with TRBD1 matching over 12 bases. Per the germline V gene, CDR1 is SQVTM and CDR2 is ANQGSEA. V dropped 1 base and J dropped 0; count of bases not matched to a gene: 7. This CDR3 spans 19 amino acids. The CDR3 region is CSVEAAGTGGVSGANVLTF. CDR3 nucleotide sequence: TGCAGCGTTGAAGCCGCCGGGACAGGGGGCGTCTCTGGGGCCAACGTCCTGACTTTC.

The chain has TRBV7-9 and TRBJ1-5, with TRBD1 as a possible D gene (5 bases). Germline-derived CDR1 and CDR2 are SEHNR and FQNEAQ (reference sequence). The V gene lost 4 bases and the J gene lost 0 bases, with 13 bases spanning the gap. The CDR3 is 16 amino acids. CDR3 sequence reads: CASSSESGLSNQPQHF. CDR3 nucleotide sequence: TGTGCCAGCAGCTCTGAGTCAGGGCTTAGCAATCAGCCCCAGCATTTT.

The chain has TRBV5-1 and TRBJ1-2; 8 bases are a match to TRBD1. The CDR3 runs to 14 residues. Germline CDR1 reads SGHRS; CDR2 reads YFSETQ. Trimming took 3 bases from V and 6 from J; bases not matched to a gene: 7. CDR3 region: CASSSGQGGDGYTF. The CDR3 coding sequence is TGCGCCAGCAGCTCCGGACAGGGAGGGGATGGCTACACCTTC.

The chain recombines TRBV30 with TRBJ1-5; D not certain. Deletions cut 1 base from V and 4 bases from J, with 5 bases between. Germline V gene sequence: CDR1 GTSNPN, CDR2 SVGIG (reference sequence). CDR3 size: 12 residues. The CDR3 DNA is TGTGCCTGGAGTGGGCAGAATCAGCCCCAGCATTTT. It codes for CAWSGQNQPQHF.

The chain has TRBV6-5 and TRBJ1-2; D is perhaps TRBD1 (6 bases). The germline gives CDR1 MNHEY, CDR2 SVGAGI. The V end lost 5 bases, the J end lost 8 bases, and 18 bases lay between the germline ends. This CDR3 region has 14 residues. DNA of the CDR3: TGTGCCAGCAGTCGTAGACAGGAGTGGTCGGGCTACACCTTC. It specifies CASSRRQEWSGYTF.

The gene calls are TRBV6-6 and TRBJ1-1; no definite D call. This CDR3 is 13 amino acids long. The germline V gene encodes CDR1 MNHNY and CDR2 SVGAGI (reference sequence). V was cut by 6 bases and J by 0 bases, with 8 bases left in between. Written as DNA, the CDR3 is TGTGCCAGCAGCCCTACGGTGAACACTGAAGCTTTCTTT. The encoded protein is CASSPTVNTEAFF.

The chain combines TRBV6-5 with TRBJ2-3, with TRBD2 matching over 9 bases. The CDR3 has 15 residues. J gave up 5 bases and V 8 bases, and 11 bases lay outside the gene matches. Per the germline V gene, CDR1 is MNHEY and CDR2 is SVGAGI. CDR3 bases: TGTGCCAGCTTGGCCAGCGGGGGGATTAAAGATACGCAGTATTTT. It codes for CASLASGGIKDTQYF.

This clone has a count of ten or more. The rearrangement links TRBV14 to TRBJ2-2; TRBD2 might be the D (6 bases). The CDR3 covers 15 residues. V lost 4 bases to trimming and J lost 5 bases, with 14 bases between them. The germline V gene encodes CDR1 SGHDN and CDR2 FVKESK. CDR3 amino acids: CASSPPGVATGELFF. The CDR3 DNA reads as TGTGCCAGCAGCCCTCCGGGGGTAGCGACCGGGGAGCTGTTTTTT.

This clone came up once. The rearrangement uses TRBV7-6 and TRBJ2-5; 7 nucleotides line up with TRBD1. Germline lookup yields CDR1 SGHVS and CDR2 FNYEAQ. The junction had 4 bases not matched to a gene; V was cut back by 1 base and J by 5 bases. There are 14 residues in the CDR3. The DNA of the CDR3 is TGTGCCAGCAGCTTAGTTCCACAGGGGGAGACCCAGTACTTC. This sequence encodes CASSLVPQGETQYF.

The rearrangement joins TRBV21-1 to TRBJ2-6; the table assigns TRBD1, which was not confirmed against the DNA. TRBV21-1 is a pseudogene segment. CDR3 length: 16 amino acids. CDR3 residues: CATLVATVSGANVLTF. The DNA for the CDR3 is TGTGCCACCCTTGTGGCGACAGTCTCTGGGGCCAACGTCCTGACTTTC.

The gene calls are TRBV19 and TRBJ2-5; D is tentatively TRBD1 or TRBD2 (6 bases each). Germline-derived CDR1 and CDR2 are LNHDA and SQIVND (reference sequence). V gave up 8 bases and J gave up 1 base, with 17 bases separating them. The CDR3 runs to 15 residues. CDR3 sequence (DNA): TGTGCCAGTCAAGGGGGGATCGGACGCCAAGAGACCCAGTACTTC. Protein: CASQGGIGRQETQYF.

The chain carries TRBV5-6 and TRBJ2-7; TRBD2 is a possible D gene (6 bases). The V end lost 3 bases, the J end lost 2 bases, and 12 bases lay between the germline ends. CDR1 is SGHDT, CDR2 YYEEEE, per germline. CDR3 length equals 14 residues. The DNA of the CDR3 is TGTGCCAGCAGCTGGGGAGGTGGGGCCTACGAGCAGTACTTC. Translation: CASSWGGGAYEQYF.

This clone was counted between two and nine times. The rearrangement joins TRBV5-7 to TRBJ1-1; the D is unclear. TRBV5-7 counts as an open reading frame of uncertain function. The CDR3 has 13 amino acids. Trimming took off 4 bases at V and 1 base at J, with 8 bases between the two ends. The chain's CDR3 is CASSHTRNTEAFF. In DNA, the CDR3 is TGTGCCAGCAGCCATACACGGAACACTGAAGCTTTCTTT.

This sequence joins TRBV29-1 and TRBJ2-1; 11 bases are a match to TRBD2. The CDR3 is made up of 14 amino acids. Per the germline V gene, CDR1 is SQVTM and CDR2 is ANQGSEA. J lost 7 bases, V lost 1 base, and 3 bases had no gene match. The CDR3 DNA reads TGCAGCGTTGAAGGACTAGCGGGAATTAATGAGCAGTTCTTC. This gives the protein CSVEGLAGINEQFF.

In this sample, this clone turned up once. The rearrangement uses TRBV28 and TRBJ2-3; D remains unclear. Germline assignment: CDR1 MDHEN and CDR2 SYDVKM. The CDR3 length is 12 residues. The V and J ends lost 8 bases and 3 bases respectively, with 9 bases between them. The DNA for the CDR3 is TGTGCCAGCTCCTTCTGGACAGATACGCAGTATTTT. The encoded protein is CASSFWTDTQYF.

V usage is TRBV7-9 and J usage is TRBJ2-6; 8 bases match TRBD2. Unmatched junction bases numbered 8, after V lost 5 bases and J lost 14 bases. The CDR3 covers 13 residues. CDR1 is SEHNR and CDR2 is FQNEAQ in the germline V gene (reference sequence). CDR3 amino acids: CASSLSGARFLTF. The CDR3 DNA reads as TGTGCCAGCAGCCTTAGCGGGGCCCGGTTCCTGACTTTC.

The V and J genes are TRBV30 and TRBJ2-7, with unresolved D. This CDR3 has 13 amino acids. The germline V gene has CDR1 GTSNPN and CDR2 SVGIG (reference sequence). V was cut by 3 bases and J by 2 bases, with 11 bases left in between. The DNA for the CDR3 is TGTGCCTGGAGAACAGCAAACACCTACGAGCAGTACTTC. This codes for CAWRTANTYEQYF. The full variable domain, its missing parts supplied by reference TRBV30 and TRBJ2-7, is SQTIHQWPATLVQPVGSPLSLECTVEGTSNPNLYWYRQAAGRGLQLLFYSVGIGQISSEVPQNLSASRPQDRQFILSSKKLLLSDSGFYLCAWRTANTYEQYFGPGTRLTVT.

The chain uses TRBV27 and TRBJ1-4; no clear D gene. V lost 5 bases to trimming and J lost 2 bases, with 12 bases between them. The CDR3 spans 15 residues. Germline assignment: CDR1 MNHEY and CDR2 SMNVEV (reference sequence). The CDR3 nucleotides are TGTGCCAGCAGTGCGGCTGGGCGGACTAATGAAAAACTGTTTTTT. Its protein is CASSAAGRTNEKLFF. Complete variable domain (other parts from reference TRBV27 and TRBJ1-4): EAQVTQNPRYLITVTGKKLTVTCSQNMNHEYMSWYRQDPGLGLRQIYYSMNVEVTDKGDVPEGYKVSRKEKRNFPLILESPSPNQTSLYFCASSAAGRTNEKLFFGSGTQLSVL.

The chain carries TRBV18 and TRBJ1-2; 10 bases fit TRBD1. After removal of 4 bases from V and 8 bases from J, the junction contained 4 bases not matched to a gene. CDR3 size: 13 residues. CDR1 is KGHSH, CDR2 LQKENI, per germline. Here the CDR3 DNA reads TGTGCCAGCTCACAGGGACAGGGGTTCGGCTACACCTTC. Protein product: CASSQGQGFGYTF.

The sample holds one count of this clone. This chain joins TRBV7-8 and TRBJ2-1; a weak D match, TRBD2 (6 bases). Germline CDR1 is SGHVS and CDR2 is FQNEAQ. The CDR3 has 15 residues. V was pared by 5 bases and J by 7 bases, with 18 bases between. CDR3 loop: CASSPGPGGENEQFF. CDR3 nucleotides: TGTGCCAGCAGCCCCGGGCCAGGAGGGGAGAATGAGCAGTTCTTC.

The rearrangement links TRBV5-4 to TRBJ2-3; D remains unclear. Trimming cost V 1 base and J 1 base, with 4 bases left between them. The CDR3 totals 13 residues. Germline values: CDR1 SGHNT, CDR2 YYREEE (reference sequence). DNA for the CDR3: TGTGCCAGCAGCTTGCCGGGCACAGATACGCAGTATTTT. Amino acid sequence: CASSLPGTDTQYF.

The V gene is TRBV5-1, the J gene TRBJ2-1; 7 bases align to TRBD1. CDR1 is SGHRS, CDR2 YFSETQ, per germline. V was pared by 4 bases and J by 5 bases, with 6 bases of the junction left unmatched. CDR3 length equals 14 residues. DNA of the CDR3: TGCGCCAGCAGCCAACTGCAGGGGGACAATGAGCAGTTCTTC. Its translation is CASSQLQGDNEQFF.

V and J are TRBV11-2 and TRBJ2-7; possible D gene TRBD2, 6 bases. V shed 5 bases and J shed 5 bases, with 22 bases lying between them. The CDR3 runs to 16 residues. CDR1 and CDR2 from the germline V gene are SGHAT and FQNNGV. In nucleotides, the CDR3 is TGTGCCAGCAGCCTACGAATGGGACTCAAAGGCAACGAGCAGTACTTC. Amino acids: CASSLRMGLKGNEQYF.

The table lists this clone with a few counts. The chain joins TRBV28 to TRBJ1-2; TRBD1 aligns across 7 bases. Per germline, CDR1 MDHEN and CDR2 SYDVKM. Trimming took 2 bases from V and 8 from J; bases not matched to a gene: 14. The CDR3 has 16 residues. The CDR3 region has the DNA TGTGCCAGCAGTTTAGCCACAGGGGCCTCAACGAGAGGCTACACCTTC. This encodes CASSLATGASTRGYTF.

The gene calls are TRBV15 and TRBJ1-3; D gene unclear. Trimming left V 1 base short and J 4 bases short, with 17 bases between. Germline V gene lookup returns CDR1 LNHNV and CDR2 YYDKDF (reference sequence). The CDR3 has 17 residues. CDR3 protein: CATSRGSTPKAGNTIYF. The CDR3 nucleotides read TGTGCCACCAGCAGAGGGTCGACGCCAAAGGCGGGAAACACCATATATTTT.

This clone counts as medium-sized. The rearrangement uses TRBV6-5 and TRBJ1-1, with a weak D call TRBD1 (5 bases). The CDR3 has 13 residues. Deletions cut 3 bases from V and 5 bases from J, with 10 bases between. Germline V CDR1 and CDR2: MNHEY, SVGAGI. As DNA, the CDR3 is TGTGCCAGCAGTTATCAGGGATCTACTGAAGCTTTCTTT. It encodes CASSYQGSTEAFF.